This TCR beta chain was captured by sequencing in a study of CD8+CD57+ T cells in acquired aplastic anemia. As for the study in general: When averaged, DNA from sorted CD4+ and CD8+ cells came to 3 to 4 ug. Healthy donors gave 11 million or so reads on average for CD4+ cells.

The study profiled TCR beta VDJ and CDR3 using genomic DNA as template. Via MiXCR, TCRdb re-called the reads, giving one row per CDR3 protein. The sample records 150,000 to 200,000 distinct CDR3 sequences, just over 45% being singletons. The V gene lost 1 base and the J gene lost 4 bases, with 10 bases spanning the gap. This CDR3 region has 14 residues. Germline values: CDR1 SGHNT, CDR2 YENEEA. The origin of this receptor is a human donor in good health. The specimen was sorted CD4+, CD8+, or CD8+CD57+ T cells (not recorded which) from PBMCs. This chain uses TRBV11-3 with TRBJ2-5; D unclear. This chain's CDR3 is CASSLAGLRETQYF. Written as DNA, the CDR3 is TGTGCCAGCAGCTTAGCAGGTCTAAGAGAGACCCAGTACTTC.